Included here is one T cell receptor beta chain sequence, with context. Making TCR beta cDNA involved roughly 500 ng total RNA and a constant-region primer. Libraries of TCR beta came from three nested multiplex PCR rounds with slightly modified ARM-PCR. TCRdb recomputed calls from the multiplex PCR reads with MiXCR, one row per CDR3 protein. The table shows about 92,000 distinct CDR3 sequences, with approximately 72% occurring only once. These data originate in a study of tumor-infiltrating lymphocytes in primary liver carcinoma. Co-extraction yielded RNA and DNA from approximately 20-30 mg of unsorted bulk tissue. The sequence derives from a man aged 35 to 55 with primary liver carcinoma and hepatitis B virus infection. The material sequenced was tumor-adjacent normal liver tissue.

The CDR3 DNA follows: TGTGACATCAGCTTAGGGGGACAGCAACAAGAGACCCAGTACTTC. Protein product: CDISLGGQQQETQYF. The J gene is TRBJ2-5, the V gene TRBV11-1, with TRBD1 matching 7 bases. The CDR3 is made up of 15 amino acids. Germline-derived CDR1 and CDR2 are SGHAT and FQDESV (reference sequence).